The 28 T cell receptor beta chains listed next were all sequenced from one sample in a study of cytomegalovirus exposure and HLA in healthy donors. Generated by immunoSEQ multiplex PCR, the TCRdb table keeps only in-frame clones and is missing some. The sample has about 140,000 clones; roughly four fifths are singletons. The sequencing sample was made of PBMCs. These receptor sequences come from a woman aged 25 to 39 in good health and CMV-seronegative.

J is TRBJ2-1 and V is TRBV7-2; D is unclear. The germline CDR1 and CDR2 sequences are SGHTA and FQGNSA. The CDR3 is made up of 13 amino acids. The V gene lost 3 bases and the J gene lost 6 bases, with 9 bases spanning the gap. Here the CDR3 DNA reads TGTGCCAGCAGCTTTGTGTCCGGCAATGAGCAGTTCTTC. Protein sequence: CASSFVSGNEQFF.

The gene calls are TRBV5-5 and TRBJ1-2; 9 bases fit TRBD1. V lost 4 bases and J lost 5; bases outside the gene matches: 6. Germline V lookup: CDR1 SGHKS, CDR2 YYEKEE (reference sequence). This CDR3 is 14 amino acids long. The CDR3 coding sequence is TGTGCCAGCAGCGGAAAACAGGGGGCGTATGGCTACACCTTC. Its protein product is CASSGKQGAYGYTF. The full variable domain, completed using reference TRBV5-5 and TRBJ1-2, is DAGVTQSPTHLIKTRGQQVTLRCSPISGHKSVSWYQQVLGQGPQFIFQYYEKEERGRGNFPDRFSARQFPNYSSELNVNALLLGDSALYLCASSGKQGAYGYTFGSGTRLTVV.

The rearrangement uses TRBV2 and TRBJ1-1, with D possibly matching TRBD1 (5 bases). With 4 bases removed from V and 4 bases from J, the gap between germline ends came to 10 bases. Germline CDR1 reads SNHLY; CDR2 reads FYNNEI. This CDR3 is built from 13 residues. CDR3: CASSARASTEAFF. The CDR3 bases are TGTGCCAGCAGTGCCAGGGCTTCCACTGAAGCTTTCTTT.

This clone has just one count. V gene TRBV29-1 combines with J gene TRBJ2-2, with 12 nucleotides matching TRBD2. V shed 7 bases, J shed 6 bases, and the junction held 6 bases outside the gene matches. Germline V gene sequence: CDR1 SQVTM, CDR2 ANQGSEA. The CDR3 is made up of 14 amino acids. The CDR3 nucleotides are TGCAGCGCTAGCGGGGGGGCGGGTGCCGGGGAGCTGTTTTTT. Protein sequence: CSASGGAGAGELFF.

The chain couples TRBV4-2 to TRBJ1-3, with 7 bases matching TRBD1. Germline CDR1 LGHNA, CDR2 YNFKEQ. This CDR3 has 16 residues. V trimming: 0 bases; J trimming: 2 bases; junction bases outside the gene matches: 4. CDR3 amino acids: CASSQEGTDAGNTIYF. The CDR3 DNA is TGTGCCAGCAGCCAAGAAGGGACAGACGCTGGAAACACCATATATTTT.

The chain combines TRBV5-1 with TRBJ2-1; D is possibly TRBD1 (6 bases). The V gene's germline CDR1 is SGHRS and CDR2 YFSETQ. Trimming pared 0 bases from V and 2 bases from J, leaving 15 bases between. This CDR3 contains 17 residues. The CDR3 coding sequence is TGCGCCAGCAGCTTGGGGGACATACGGATAGCCTACAATGAGCAGTTCTTC. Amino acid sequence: CASSLGDIRIAYNEQFF.

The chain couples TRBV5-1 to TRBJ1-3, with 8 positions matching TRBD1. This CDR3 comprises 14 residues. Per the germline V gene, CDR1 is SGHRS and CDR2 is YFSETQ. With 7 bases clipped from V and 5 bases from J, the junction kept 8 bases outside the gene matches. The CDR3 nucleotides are TGCGCCAGCCAGTTACAGGGGGATAGAAACACCATATATTTT. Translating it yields CASQLQGDRNTIYF. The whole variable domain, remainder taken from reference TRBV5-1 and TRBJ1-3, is KAGVTQTPRYLIKTRGQQVTLSCSPISGHRSVSWYQQTPGQGLQFLFEYFSETQRNKGNFPGRFSGRQFSNSRSEMNVSTLELGDSALYLCASQLQGDRNTIYFGEGSWLTVV.

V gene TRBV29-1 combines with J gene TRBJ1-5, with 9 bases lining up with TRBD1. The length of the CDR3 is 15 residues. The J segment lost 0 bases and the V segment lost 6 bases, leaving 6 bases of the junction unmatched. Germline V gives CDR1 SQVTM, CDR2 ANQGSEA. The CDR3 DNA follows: TGCAGCGTCCGAGAGACAGGGGGTAGCAATCAGCCCCAGCATTTT. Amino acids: CSVRETGGSNQPQHF.

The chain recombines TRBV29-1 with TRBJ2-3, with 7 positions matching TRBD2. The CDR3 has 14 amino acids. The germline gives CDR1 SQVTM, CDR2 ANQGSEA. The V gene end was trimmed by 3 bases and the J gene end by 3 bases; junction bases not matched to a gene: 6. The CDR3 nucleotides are TGCAGCGTTGAGGCGGCAGCGGGGACAGATACGCAGTATTTT. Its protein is CSVEAAAGTDTQYF.

This chain's CDR3 is CASSPGGAGGSIDTQYF. The CDR3 DNA sequence: TGTGCCAGCAGCCCCGGGGGAGCGGGGGGCAGTATAGATACGCAGTATTTT. The chain carries TRBV28 and TRBJ2-3, with 9 bases aligning to TRBD2. Trimming removed 6 bases from V and 5 bases from J; junction bases left unmatched: 15. Germline CDR1 and CDR2: MDHEN and SYDVKM. There are 17 residues in the CDR3.

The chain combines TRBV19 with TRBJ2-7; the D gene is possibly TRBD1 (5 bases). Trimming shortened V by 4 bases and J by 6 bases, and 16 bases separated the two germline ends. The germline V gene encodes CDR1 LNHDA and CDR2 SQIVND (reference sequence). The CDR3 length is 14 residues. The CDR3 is CASSTLGPSIEQYF. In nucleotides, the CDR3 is TGTGCCAGTAGTACGTTGGGGCCCAGCATCGAGCAGTACTTC.

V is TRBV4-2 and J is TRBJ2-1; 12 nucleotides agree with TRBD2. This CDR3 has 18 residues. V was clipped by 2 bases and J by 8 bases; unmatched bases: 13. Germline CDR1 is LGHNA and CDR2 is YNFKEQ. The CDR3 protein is CASSQRIARTSGADEQFF. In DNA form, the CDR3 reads TGTGCCAGCAGCCAAAGAATCGCCCGGACTAGCGGGGCAGATGAGCAGTTCTTC.

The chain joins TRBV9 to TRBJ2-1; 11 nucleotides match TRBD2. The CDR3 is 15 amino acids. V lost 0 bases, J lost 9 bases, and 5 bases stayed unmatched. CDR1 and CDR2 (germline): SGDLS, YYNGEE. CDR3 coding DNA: TGTGCCAGCAGCGTAGGTAGCGGGGGGGCCGGTGAGCAGTTCTTC. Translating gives CASSVGSGGAGEQFF.

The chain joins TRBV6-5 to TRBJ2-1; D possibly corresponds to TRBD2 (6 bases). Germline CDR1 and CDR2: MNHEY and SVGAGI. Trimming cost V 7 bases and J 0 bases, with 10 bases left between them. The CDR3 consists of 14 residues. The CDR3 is CASTAGSSYNEQFF. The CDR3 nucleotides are TGTGCCAGCACGGCGGGGAGCTCCTACAATGAGCAGTTCTTC.

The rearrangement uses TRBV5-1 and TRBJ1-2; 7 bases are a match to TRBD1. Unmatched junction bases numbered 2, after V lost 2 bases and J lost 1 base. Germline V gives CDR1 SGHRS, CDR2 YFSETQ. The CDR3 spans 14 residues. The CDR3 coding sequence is TGCGCCAGCAGCTTAACAGGGGATAACTATGGCTACACCTTC. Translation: CASSLTGDNYGYTF. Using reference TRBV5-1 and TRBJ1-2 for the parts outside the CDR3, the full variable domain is KAGVTQTPRYLIKTRGQQVTLSCSPISGHRSVSWYQQTPGQGLQFLFEYFSETQRNKGNFPGRFSGRQFSNSRSEMNVSTLELGDSALYLCASSLTGDNYGYTFGSGTRLTVV.

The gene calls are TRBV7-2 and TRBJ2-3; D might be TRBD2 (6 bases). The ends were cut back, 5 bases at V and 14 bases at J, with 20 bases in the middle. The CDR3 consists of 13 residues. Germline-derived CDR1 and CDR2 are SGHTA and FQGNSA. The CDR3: CASSPRGGTSWYF. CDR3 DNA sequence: TGTGCCAGCAGCCCCCGTGGTGGGACTTCCTGGTATTTT.

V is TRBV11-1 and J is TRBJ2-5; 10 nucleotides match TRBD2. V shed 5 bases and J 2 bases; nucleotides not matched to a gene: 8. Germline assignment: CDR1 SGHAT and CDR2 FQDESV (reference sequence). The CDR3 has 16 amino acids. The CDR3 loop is CASSPPLAGRQETQYF. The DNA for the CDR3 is TGTGCCAGCAGCCCGCCACTAGCGGGGCGGCAAGAGACCCAGTACTTC.

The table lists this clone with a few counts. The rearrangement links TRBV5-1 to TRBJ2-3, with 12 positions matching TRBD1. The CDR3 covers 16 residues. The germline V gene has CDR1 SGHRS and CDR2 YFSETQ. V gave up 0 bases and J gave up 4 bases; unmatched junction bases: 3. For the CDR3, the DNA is TGCGCCAGCAGCTTGGGGGGACAGGGGGCCTCAGATACGCAGTATTTT. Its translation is CASSLGGQGASDTQYF.

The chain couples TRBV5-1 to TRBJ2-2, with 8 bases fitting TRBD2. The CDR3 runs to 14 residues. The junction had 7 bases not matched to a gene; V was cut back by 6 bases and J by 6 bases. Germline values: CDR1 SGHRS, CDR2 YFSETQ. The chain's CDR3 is CASNSAGGPGELFF. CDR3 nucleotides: TGCGCCAGCAATAGTGCGGGGGGACCCGGGGAGCTGTTTTTT.

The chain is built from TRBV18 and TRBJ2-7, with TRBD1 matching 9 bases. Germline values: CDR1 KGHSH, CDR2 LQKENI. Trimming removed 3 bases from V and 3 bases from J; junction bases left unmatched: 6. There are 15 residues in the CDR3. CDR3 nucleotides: TGTGCCAGCTCACCTGGTCCGGGACAGGGCTACGAGCAGTACTTC. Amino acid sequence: CASSPGPGQGYEQYF.

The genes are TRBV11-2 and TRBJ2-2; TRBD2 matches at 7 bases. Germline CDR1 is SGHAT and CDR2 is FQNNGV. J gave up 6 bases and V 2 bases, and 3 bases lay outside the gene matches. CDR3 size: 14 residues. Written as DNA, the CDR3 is TGTGCCAGCAGCTTATGGGGGGGGGCCGGGGAGCTGTTTTTT. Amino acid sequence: CASSLWGGAGELFF.

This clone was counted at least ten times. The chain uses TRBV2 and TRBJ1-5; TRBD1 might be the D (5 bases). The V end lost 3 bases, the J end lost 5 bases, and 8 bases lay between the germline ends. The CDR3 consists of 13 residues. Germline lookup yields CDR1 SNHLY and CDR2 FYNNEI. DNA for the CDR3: TGTGCCAGCAGTGACGGGGGGGATCAGCCCCAGCATTTT. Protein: CASSDGGDQPQHF.

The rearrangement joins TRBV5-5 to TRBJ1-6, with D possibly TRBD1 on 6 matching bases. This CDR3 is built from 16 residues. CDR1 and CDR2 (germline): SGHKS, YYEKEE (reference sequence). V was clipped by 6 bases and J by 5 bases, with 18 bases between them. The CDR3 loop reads CASNARTGFDNSPLHF. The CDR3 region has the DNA TGTGCCAGCAACGCACGAACAGGGTTTGATAATTCACCCCTCCACTTT. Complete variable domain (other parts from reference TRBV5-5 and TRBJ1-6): DAGVTQSPTHLIKTRGQQVTLRCSPISGHKSVSWYQQVLGQGPQFIFQYYEKEERGRGNFPDRFSARQFPNYSSELNVNALLLGDSALYLCASNARTGFDNSPLHFGNGTRLTVT.

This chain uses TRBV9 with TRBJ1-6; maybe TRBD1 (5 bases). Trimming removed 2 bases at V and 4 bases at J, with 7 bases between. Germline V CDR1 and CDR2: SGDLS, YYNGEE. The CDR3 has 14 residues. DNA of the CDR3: TGTGCCAGCAGCGTGGGACTGTATAATTCACCCCTCCACTTT. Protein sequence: CASSVGLYNSPLHF.

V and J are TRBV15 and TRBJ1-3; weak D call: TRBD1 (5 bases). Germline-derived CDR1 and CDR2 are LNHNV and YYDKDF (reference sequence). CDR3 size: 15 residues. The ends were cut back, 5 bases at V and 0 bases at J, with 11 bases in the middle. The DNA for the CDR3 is TGTGCCACCAGCTTGACAGCCAGCTCTGGAAACACCATATATTTT. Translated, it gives CATSLTASSGNTIYF.

CDR3 coding DNA: TGTGCCAGCTCACCGCGCGGGGGGGAGGAAAAACTGTTTTTT. Its protein is CASSPRGGEEKLFF. This chain uses TRBV18 with TRBJ1-4, with D possibly TRBD1 on 5 matching bases. Germline V gives CDR1 KGHSH, CDR2 LQKENI. Deletions cut 3 bases from V and 8 bases from J, with 13 bases between. There are 14 residues in the CDR3.

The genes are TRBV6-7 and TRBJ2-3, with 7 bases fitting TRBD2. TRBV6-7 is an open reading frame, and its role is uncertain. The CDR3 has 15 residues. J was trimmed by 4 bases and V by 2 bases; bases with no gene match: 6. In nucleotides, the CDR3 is TGTGCCAGCAGTTACGATACCCGGGAGGCAGATACGCAGTATTTT. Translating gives CASSYDTREADTQYF.

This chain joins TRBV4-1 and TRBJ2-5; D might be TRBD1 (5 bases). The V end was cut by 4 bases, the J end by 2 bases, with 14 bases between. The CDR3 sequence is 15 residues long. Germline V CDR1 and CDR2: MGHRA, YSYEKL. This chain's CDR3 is CASSPRPGKQETQYF. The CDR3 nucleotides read TGCGCCAGCAGCCCCCGTCCAGGGAAACAAGAGACCCAGTACTTC.